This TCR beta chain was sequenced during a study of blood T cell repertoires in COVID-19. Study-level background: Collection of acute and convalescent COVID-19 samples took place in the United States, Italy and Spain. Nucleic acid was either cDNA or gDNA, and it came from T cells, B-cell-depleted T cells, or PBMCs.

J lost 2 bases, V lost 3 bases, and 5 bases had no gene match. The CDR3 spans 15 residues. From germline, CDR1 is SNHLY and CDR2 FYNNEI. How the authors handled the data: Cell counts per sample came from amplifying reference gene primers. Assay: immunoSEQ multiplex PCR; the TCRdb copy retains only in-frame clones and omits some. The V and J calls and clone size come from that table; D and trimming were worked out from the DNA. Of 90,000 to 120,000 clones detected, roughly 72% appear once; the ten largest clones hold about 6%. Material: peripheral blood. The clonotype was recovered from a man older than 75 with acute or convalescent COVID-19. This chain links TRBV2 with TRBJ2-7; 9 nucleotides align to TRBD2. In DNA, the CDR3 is TGTGCCAGCAGTGAGGCAGCGGGAGGAACCTACGAGCAGTACTTC. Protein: CASSEAAGGTYEQYF.